The 18 T cell receptor beta chains presented below share a single source sample, sequenced in a study of radiotherapy plus CTLA-4 blockade in lung cancer (dated by TCRdb to 2016 to 2018). Library method: the immunoSEQ multiplex PCR assay. TCRdb's version of the immuneACCESS table is confined to in-frame rearrangements and falls short of the full clone set. An unresolved V gene accounts for under half of the shortfall where checked; the remainder is of unknown origin. The sample contains about 59,000 clones, around 68% of them found a single time. Of the sample, roughly 8.7% is held by the ten largest clones. This specimen was peripheral blood, taken from a patient treated with radiotherapy plus ipilimumab. The receptors here all came from a human donor with non-small cell lung cancer whose response to radiotherapy plus ipilimumab could not be evaluated.

The V gene is TRBV7-9, the J gene TRBJ1-5; D call uncertain. V shed 1 base and J shed 2 bases, with 6 bases lying between them. CDR1 is SEHNR and CDR2 is FQNEAQ in the germline V gene (reference sequence). This CDR3 has 14 amino acids. The CDR3 loop is CASSLGTGNQPQHF. CDR3 in DNA: TGTGCCAGCAGCTTAGGAACAGGCAATCAGCCCCAGCATTTT.

V and J are TRBV4-1 and TRBJ2-1; no reliable D call. V was cut by 0 bases and J by 7 bases, with 7 bases left in between. The CDR3 is 13 residues long. CDR1 MGHRA and CDR2 YSYEKL come from the germline V gene. CDR3 sequence (DNA): TGCGCCAGCAGCCAAGATTACGCGAATGAGCAGTTCTTC. This encodes CASSQDYANEQFF.

This clone was recorded a few times. The chain recombines TRBV4-3 with TRBJ1-5; D unclear. V was pared by 1 base and J by 7 bases, with 14 bases between. The CDR3 sequence is 15 residues long. Germline V lookup: CDR1 LGHNA, CDR2 YSLEER. For the CDR3, the DNA is TGCGCCAGCAGCCAAGCGAGGGTGGGAGGGCAGCCCCAGCATTTT. Protein product: CASSQARVGGQPQHF.

To note about this clone: One end of the junction varies from germline; a read error may be responsible. The chain joins TRBV28 to TRBJ1-2; tentatively, D is TRBD1 (5 bases). The germline V gene has CDR1 MDHEN and CDR2 SYDVKM. The CDR3 runs to 12 residues. CDR3 loop: CASSFPGGVPHF. In DNA form, the CDR3 reads TGTGCCAGCAGTTTCCCCGGGGGAGTCCCACACTTC.

This sequence joins TRBV6-6 and TRBJ2-7, with no clear D. The CDR3 contains 14 residues. The V and J ends lost 0 bases and 0 bases respectively, with 6 bases between them. Germline V gives CDR1 MNHNY, CDR2 SVGAGI (reference sequence). DNA of the CDR3: TGTGCCAGCAGTTACTCGGAGAGCTCCTACGAGCAGTACTTC. This encodes CASSYSESSYEQYF.

The rearrangement links TRBV11-1 to TRBJ2-7; D remains ambiguous. This CDR3 is built from 12 residues. V was clipped by 6 bases and J by 4 bases, with 10 bases between them. The germline V gene has CDR1 SGHAT and CDR2 FQDESV (reference sequence). Here the CDR3 reads CASRSLAYEQYF. The CDR3 coding sequence is TGTGCCAGCAGATCCCTCGCGTACGAGCAGTACTTC.

This clone appeared a single time. This chain links TRBV6-5 with TRBJ2-7; TRBD2 might be the D (6 bases). Per the germline V gene, CDR1 is MNHEY and CDR2 is SVGAGI. V lost 10 bases and J lost 4, with 17 bases in between. This CDR3 comprises 13 residues. The CDR3 reads CATGRLGGYEQYF. The CDR3 DNA reads TGTGCCACAGGCCGGCTCGGAGGGTACGAGCAGTACTTC.

The chain joins TRBV29-1 to TRBJ2-2; D unclear. V was clipped by 6 bases and J by 0 bases, with 11 bases between them. The CDR3 is made up of 14 amino acids. Germline loops: CDR1 SQVTM, CDR2 ANQGSEA. In DNA form, the CDR3 reads TGCAGCGTATGCACAATCGCGAACACCGGGGAGCTGTTTTTT. Its protein is CSVCTIANTGELFF.

The rearrangement joins TRBV5-1 to TRBJ2-3; the match to TRBD2 covers 16 bases. The CDR3 contains 19 residues. The V segment lost 4 bases and the J segment 1 base; nucleotides outside the gene matches: 9. Looked up from germline, CDR1 is SGHRS and CDR2 is YFSETQ. This chain's CDR3 is CASSLGTSGGDVGTDTQYF. The CDR3 DNA reads TGCGCCAGCAGCCTAGGGACTAGCGGGGGGGACGTGGGCACAGATACGCAGTATTTT.

This clone was detected a few times. The V call is TRBV4-3, the J call TRBJ2-7; perhaps TRBD2 as D (7 bases). CDR3 length: 13 residues. V was cut by 1 base and J by 7 bases, with 11 bases left in between. Germline V gene lookup returns CDR1 LGHNA and CDR2 YSLEER. CDR3 amino acids: CASSQGGGREQYF. CDR3 DNA sequence: TGCGCCAGCAGCCAAGGCGGGGGCCGAGAGCAGTACTTC.

The chain has TRBV5-4 and TRBJ2-5; perhaps TRBD1 as D (6 bases). The CDR3 consists of 15 residues. The germline V gene has CDR1 SGHNT and CDR2 YYREEE (reference sequence). Trimming left V 4 bases short and J 5 bases short, with 18 bases between. CDR3 region: CASSPSGTFRETQYF. In DNA, the CDR3 is TGTGCCAGCAGCCCCTCCGGGACATTCCGGGAGACCCAGTACTTC.

The chain carries TRBV5-1 and TRBJ2-1; 8 positions agree with TRBD2. Germline trimming cut 5 bases from V and 7 bases from J; bases unmatched to any gene: 14. The CDR3 extends over 16 amino acids. From germline, CDR1 is SGHRS and CDR2 YFSETQ. CDR3 sequence: CASRPSGLAYKNEQFF. The CDR3 bases are TGCGCCAGCAGGCCATCCGGACTAGCCTATAAGAATGAGCAGTTCTTC.

The chain carries TRBV28 and TRBJ1-2, with D possibly matching TRBD1 (5 bases). V was trimmed by 3 bases and J by 5 bases, leaving 16 bases between them. Germline lookup yields CDR1 MDHEN and CDR2 SYDVKM. The CDR3 sequence is 15 residues long. The CDR3 region has the DNA TGTGCCAGCAGTTTTCCGTCAGGGAAGGGGTATGGCTACACCTTC. Translating gives CASSFPSGKGYGYTF.

This clone was picked up one time. This chain connects TRBV5-1 to TRBJ2-3; the match to TRBD1 covers 8 bases. In germline, CDR1 is SGHRS, CDR2 YFSETQ. Losses at the gene ends were 0 bases for V and 0 bases for J; bases not matched to a gene: 0. CDR3 size: 15 residues. CDR3 sequence reads: CASSLDRGSTDTQYF. The CDR3 DNA reads as TGCGCCAGCAGCTTGGACAGGGGGAGCACAGATACGCAGTATTTT.

The chain is built from TRBV9 and TRBJ2-3; D perhaps matches TRBD2 (6 bases). V lost 1 base and J 6 bases, leaving 18 bases between the germline ends. Germline-derived CDR1 and CDR2 are SGDLS and YYNGEE. CDR3 length: 16 residues. In nucleotides, the CDR3 is TGTGCCAGCAGCGTAAAGGACTCGCGGGGCGCGGATACGCAGTATTTT. This codes for CASSVKDSRGADTQYF.

The chain employs TRBV10-1 and TRBJ2-5; 11 positions agree with TRBD2. Germline CDR1 and CDR2: WNHNN and SYGVQD (reference sequence). This CDR3 is built from 13 residues. Trimming removed 5 bases from V and 8 bases from J; junction bases left unmatched: 4. The CDR3 DNA is TGCGCCAGCAGTTTCGGACTAGCGGGCACCCAGTACTTC. Protein product: CASSFGLAGTQYF.

V and J are TRBV30 and TRBJ1-5, with D tentatively TRBD1 (6 bases). V lost 0 bases, J lost 6 bases, and 15 bases lay in between. This CDR3 spans 15 amino acids. The germline CDR1 and CDR2 sequences are GTSNPN and SVGIG (reference sequence). CDR3 sequence: CAWSVLSGGPQPQHF. The CDR3 DNA reads TGTGCCTGGAGTGTACTGTCCGGGGGGCCTCAGCCCCAGCATTTT.

This chain connects TRBV30 to TRBJ1-4; 9 nucleotides agree with TRBD1. The CDR3 is made up of 14 amino acids. In germline, CDR1 is GTSNPN, CDR2 SVGIG (reference sequence). V lost 0 bases to trimming and J lost 7 bases; unmatched junction nucleotides: 3. As DNA, the CDR3 is TGTGCCTGGAGTGTGGACAGGGGTATTGAAAAACTGTTTTTT. It yields the protein CAWSVDRGIEKLFF.